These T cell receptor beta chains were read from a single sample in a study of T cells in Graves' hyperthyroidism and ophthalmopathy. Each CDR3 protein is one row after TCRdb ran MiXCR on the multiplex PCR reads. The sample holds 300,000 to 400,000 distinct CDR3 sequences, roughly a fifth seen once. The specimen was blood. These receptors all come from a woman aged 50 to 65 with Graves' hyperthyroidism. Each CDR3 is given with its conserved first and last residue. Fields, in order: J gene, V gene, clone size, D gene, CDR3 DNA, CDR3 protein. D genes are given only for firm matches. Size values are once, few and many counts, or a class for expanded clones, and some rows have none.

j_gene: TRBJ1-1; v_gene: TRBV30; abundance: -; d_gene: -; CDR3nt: TGTGCCTGGAGTAAGACAGGTAACACTGAAGCTTTCTTT; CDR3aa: CAWSKTGNTEAFF
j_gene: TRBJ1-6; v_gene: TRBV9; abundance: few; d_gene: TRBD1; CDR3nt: TGTGCCAGCAGCACACAGGGGGCCGGGAATTCACCCCTCCACTTT; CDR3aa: CASSTQGAGNSPLHF
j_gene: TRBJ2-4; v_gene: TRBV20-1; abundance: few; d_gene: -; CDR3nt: TGCAGTGCTCCCTCCGGGACCACCTTAACCAAAAACATTCAGTACTTC; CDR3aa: CSAPSGTTLTKNIQYF
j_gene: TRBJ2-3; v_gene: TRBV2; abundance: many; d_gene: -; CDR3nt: TGTGCCAGCAGTGAACCAGGCACAGATACGCAGTATTTT; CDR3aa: CASSEPGTDTQYF
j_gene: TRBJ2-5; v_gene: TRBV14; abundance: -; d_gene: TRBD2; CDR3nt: TGTGCCAGCAGCCTCCTCAGCGGGAGCTCCGTAGGGGAGACCCAGTACTTC; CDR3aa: CASSLLSGSSVGETQYF
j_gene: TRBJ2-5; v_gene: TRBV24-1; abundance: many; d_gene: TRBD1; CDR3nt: TGTGCCACCAGTGATCCGACAGGGTACCAAGAGACCCAGTACTTC; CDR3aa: CATSDPTGYQETQYF
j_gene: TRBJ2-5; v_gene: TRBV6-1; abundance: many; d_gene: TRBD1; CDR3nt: TGTGCCAGCACTGGACAGGGGGCAGGTGAGACCCAGTACTTC; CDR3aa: CASTGQGAGETQYF
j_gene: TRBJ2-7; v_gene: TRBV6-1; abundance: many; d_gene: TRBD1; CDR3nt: TGTGCCAGCAGGGCCGGGACAGGCCCCTACGAGCAGTACTTC; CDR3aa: CASRAGTGPYEQYF
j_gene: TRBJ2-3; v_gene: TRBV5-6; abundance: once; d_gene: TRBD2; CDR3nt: TGTGCCGGCAGCGGGGGACTGGCGGGGGGGTCAGATACGCAGTATTTT; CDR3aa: CAGSGGLAGGSDTQYF
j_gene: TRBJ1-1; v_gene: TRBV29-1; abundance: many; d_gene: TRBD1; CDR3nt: TGCAGCGGAGGGACAGGAGCTGGAATCAGCACTGAAGCTTTCTTT; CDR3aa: CSGGTGAGISTEAFF
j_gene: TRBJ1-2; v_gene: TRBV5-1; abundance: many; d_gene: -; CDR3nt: TGCGCCAGCAGCTTGAGGGGAGGTTTTGGCTACACCTTC; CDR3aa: CASSLRGGFGYTF
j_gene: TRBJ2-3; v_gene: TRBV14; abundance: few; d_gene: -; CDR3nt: TGTGCCAGCAGCCAAGGACTGGGAGAGAGGACAGATACGCAGTATTTT; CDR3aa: CASSQGLGERTDTQYF
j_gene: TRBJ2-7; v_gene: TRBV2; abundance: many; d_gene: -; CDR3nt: TGTGCCAGCAGCTTTGTCGGCGACGAGCAGTACTTC; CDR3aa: CASSFVGDEQYF
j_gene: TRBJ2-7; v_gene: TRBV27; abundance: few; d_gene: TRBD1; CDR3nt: TGTGCCAGCGGGGACAGGGGGCCCCACGAGCAGTACTTC; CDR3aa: CASGDRGPHEQYF
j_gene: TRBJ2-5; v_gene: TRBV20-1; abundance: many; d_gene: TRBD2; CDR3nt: TGCAGTGCTAGGCCGGGACTAGCCCAAGAGACCCAGTACTTC; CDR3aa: CSARPGLAQETQYF
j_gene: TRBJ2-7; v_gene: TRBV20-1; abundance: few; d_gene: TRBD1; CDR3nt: TGCAGTGCTAGAGATCCGACAGGGTGGGGCTACGAGCAGTACTTC; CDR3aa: CSARDPTGWGYEQYF
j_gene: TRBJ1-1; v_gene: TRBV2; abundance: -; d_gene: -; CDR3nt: TGTGCCAGCAGTGATGCAGGGAACACTGAAGCTTTCTTT; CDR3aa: CASSDAGNTEAFF
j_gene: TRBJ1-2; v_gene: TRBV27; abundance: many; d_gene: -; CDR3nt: TGTGCCAGCAGTTTCGGCAGGGCCTATGGCTACACCTTC; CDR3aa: CASSFGRAYGYTF
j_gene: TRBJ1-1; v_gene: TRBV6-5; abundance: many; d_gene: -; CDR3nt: TGTGCCAGCAGTTACAGGGCCTCGAACACTGAAGCTTTCTTT; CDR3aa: CASSYRASNTEAFF
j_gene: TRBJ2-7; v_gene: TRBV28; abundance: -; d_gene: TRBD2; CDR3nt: TGTGCCAGCAGTCCACCCCGGGCTAGCGGCTACGAGCAGTACTTC; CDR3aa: CASSPPRASGYEQYF
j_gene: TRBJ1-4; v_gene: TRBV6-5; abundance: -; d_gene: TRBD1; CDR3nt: TGTGCCAGCAGTTACTCGGGGACAGGGAATGAAAAACTGTTTTTT; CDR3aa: CASSYSGTGNEKLFF
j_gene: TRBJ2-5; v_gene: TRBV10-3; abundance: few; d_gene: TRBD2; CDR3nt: TGTGCCATCAGTGAGGAGGTAGCGGGAGGAACAATCCAAGAGACCCAGTACTTC; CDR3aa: CAISEEVAGGTIQETQYF
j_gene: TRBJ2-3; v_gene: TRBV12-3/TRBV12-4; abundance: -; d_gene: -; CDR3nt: TGTGCCAGCAGTTTTCAGGGGGATACGCAGTATTTT; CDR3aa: CASSFQGDTQYF
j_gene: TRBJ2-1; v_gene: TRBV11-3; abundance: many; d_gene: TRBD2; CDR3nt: TGTGCCAGCAGCTTAGTTTCCGGGACTAGCGGGACCCGCGCTAGAAATGAGCAGTTCTTC; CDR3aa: CASSLVSGTSGTRARNEQFF
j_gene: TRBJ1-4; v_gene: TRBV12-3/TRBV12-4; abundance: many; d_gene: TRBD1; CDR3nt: TGTGCCAGCTCCGGAGGGACAGCTAATGAAAAACTGTTTTTT; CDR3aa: CASSGGTANEKLFF
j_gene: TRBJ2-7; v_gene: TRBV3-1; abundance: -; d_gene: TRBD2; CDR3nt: TGTGCCAGCAGCCAGAACCTAGCGGTCTCCTACGAGCAGTACTTC; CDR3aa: CASSQNLAVSYEQYF
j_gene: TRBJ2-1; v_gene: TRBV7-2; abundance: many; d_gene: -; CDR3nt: TGTGCCAGCAGCTCCCTCCGGAGCTACAATGAGCAGTTCTTC; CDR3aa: CASSSLRSYNEQFF
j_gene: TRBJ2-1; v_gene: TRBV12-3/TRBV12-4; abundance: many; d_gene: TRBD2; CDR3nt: TGTGCCAGCAGTTTGAGGCTAGCGGGAGGTGATGAGCAGTTCTTC; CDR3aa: CASSLRLAGGDEQFF
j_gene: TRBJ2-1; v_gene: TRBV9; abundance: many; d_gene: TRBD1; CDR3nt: TGTGCCAGCAGCATGACAGGGTATGAGCAGTTCTTC; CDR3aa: CASSMTGYEQFF
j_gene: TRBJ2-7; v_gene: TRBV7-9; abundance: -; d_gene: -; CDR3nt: TGTGCCAGCAGCCCGTCACTAGGGCACGAGCAGTACTTC; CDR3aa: CASSPSLGHEQYF
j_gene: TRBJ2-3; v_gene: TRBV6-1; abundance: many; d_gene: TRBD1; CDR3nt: TGTGCCAGCAAGATAGGGCAGGGGGTGATTTCTAGCACAGATACGCAGTATTTT; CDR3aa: CASKIGQGVISSTDTQYF
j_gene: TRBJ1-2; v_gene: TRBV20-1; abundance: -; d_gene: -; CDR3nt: TGCAGTGCTGGCTCGTTTCGGACAAACTATGGCTACACCTTC; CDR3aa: CSAGSFRTNYGYTF
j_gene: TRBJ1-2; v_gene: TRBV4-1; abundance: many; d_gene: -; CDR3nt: TGCGCCAGCAGCCAAGGTTTCGGAGCTAACTATGGCTACACCTTC; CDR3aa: CASSQGFGANYGYTF
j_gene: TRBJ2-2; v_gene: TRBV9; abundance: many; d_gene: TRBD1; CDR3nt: TGTGCCAGCAGCGTAGGAACAGGGGGCGCGACCGGGGAGCTGTTTTTT; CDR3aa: CASSVGTGGATGELFF
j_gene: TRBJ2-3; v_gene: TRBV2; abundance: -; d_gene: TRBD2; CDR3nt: TGTGCCATCACCGGGACTAGTGAGGGTACGCAGTATTTT; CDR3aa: CAITGTSEGTQYF
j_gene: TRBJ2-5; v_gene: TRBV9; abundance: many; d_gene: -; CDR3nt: TGTGCCAGCAGCGTCCCTCCGGCGGAGACCCAGTACTTC; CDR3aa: CASSVPPAETQYF
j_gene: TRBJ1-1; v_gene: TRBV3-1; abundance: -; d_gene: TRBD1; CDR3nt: TGTGCCAGCAGCTCGGGACAGGGAGGCACTGAAGCTTTCTTT; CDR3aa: CASSSGQGGTEAFF
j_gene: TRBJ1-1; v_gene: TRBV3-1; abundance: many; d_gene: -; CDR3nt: TGTGCCAGCAGCCAATGGACGGAGAACACTGAAGCTTTCTTT; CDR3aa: CASSQWTENTEAFF
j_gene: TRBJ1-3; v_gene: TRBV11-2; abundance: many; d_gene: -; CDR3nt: TGTGCCAGCAGCCGAAATTCTGGAAACACCATATATTTT; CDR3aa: CASSRNSGNTIYF
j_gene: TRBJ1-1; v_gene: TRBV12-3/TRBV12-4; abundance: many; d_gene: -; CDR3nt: TGTGCCAGCAGTTCCTTTAAGGGGCAGACTGAAGCTTTCTTT; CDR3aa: CASSSFKGQTEAFF
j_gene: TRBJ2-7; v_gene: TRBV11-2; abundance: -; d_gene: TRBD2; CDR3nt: TGTGCCAGCAGCCCCGAGCTATGGACTAGCGGGAACGAGCAGTACTTC; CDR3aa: CASSPELWTSGNEQYF
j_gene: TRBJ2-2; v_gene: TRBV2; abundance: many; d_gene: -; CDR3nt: TGTGCCAGCAATGGATCTAGCGAGGGATCGGGAACCGGGGAGCTGTTTTTT; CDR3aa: CASNGSSEGSGTGELFF